Each of the 11 T cell receptor beta chains below was sequenced from the same sample in a study of T-cell reconstitution after alpha-beta-depleted transplantation in children. Preparation of the TCRbeta library was carried out with unique molecular identifiers. TCRdb called the PCR reads again in MiXCR, with one record for every CDR3 protein. This sample has hundreds of thousands of distinct CDR3 sequences, with about a tenth found just once. The sequencing here drew on PBMCs, taken before TCRalphabeta/CD19-depleted stem cell transplant. These receptors were obtained from a child younger than two with acute myeloid leukemia, due to receive a stem cell transplant.

This clonotype was detected ten times or more. The chain joins TRBV6-2 or TRBV6-3 to TRBJ2-1, with 8 bases fitting TRBD2. This CDR3 has 13 residues. V trimming: 5 bases; J trimming: 6 bases; junction bases outside the gene matches: 3. Germline assignment: CDR1 MNHEY and CDR2 SVGEGT. This CDR3 reads CASSRTSFNEQFF. The CDR3 DNA reads TGTGCCAGCAGTCGGACTAGCTTCAATGAGCAGTTCTTC.

This clonotype was counted ten times or more. The rearrangement links TRBV7-2 to TRBJ2-3, with 9 bases identical to TRBD2. Germline CDR1 SGHTA, CDR2 FQGNSA. Losses at the gene ends were 8 bases for V and 5 bases for J; bases not matched to a gene: 5. This CDR3 region has 13 residues. The CDR3 sequence: CASRAGGQDTQYF. The CDR3 DNA is TGTGCCAGCCGGGCGGGAGGGCAAGATACGCAGTATTTT.

This clonotype showed up many times. DNA for the CDR3: TGCGCCAGCATCAGACAGGGGTTTGAGCGGGGGGGTGCCAAAAACATTCAGTACTTC. Its translation: CASIRQGFERGGAKNIQYF. This chain links TRBV10-2 with TRBJ2-4; 10 bases are a match to TRBD2. The CDR3 covers 19 residues. Losses at the gene ends were 7 bases for V and 1 base for J; bases not matched to a gene: 16. CDR1 and CDR2 (germline): WSHSY, SAAADI.

This clonotype was seen repeatedly, ten times or more. The chain employs TRBV7-9 and TRBJ1-4; no firm D call. Germline CDR1 SEHNR, CDR2 FQNEAQ (reference sequence). V lost 1 base to trimming and J lost 8 bases, with 14 bases between them. The CDR3 is made up of 15 amino acids. CDR3 nucleotides: TGTGCCAGCAGCTTAGGGGAGATGCTTGGCGAAAAACTGTTTTTT. It specifies CASSLGEMLGEKLFF.

This clonotype was found many times. The chain uses TRBV12-3 or TRBV12-4 and TRBJ1-2; a weak D match, TRBD1 (6 bases). The V end was cut by 5 bases, the J end by 3 bases, with 16 bases between. This CDR3 has 15 residues. The CDR3 here is CASSQRTEAYYGYTF. The CDR3 coding sequence is TGTGCCAGCAGTCAGCGGACAGAGGCCTACTATGGCTACACCTTC.

This clonotype was detected a few times. V and J are TRBV19 and TRBJ2-1; 9 positions agree with TRBD2. The V and J ends lost 7 bases and 6 bases, in that order; junction bases with no gene match: 10. This CDR3 has 15 residues. Germline CDR1 reads LNHDA; CDR2 reads SQIVND (reference sequence). This chain's CDR3 is CASNHRLAVGNEQFF. The CDR3 DNA reads as TGTGCCAGTAACCATCGACTAGCGGTGGGCAATGAGCAGTTCTTC.

This clonotype was counted ten times or more. This chain joins TRBV12-3 or TRBV12-4 and TRBJ2-1, with 16 bases matching TRBD2. The CDR3 length is 19 residues. The J segment lost 6 bases and the V segment lost 6 bases, leaving 14 bases of the junction unmatched. In DNA, the CDR3 is TGTGCCAGCAGCGACGGGACTAGCGGGAGGGCCGCTTTCGGCAATGAGCAGTTCTTC. This codes for CASSDGTSGRAAFGNEQFF.

The sample holds many counts of this clonotype. This rearrangement joins TRBV18 to TRBJ2-1, with 9 bases fitting TRBD2. This CDR3 contains 20 residues. V was pared by 2 bases and J by 0 bases, with 14 bases of the junction left unmatched. Germline V gene sequence: CDR1 KGHSH, CDR2 LQKENI. For the CDR3, the DNA is TGTGCCAGCTCACCATTCCGGGGTAGCGGGGGCGTTAGCTCCTACAATGAGCAGTTCTTC. Protein: CASSPFRGSGGVSSYNEQFF.

The sample holds many counts of this clonotype. The chain joins TRBV7-8 to TRBJ2-7; TRBD2 is a possible D gene (6 bases). This CDR3 has 14 residues. CDR1 and CDR2 from the germline V gene are SGHVS and FQNEAQ. CDR3: CASSLGPGLSISEV. CDR3 nucleotides: TGTGCCAGCAGCTTAGGCCCGGGACTCAGTATTTCCGAGGTC.

This clonotype was counted ten times or more. The gene calls are TRBV24-1 and TRBJ2-1; 9 bases match TRBD2. This CDR3 spans 16 amino acids. The germline V gene has CDR1 KGHDR and CDR2 SFDVKD. Losses at the gene ends were 2 bases for V and 4 bases for J; bases not matched to a gene: 5. The CDR3 reads CATSDSTTSGYNEQFF. The CDR3 DNA is TGTGCCACCAGTGATTCGACAACTAGCGGGTACAATGAGCAGTTCTTC.

This clonotype was counted at least ten times. The chain employs TRBV11-3 and TRBJ2-5; weak D call: TRBD2 (5 bases). This CDR3 region has 14 residues. With 5 bases removed from V and 5 bases from J, the gap between germline ends came to 15 bases. CDR1 is SGHNT and CDR2 is YENEEA in the germline V gene. The CDR3 bases are TGTGCCAGCAGCCCTCACCGGGGTGTGGAGACCCAGTACTTC. Its protein is CASSPHRGVETQYF.